These 21 T cell receptor beta chains originate from one sample sequenced in a study of T cells in Graves' hyperthyroidism and ophthalmopathy. Amplification of TCR beta CDR3 regions used RNA as the template. The primer set for the first-round RT-PCR of the TCR CDR3 was HTBI. Via MiXCR, TCRdb re-called the multiplex PCR reads, giving one row per CDR3 protein. The data contain around 200,000 distinct CDR3 sequences, approximately 15% of them singletons. Material for sequencing was blood. These TCRs come from a woman in her forties or fifties with Graves' hyperthyroidism.

This clonotype was detected ten times or more. This chain connects TRBV5-5 to TRBJ1-2, with D uncertain. Germline V gene data show CDR1 as SGHKS and CDR2 as YYEKEE (reference sequence). The CDR3 has 15 residues. V was clipped by 0 bases and J by 3 bases, with 12 bases between them. The CDR3 DNA sequence: TGTGCCAGCAGCTTGGCCATCCACAGTGACTATGGCTACACCTTC. Its protein is CASSLAIHSDYGYTF.

This clonotype has at least ten counts. The chain recombines TRBV4-1 with TRBJ1-1, with D perhaps matching TRBD1 (6 bases). Trimming stripped 4 bases from V and 8 bases from J, with 8 bases between. The CDR3 is 11 amino acids. Germline CDR1 and CDR2: MGHRA and YSYEKL. The CDR3 protein is CASSRTGEAFF. The CDR3 DNA is TGCGCCAGCAGCCGTACAGGGGAAGCTTTCTTT.

This clonotype showed up many times. V gene TRBV4-1 combines with J gene TRBJ2-5; 13 bases fit TRBD2. The J segment lost 1 base and the V segment lost 5 bases, leaving 7 bases of the junction unmatched. The V gene's germline CDR1 is MGHRA and CDR2 YSYEKL. The CDR3 has 17 amino acids. CDR3: CASSVRTSGGLQETQYF. CDR3 bases: TGCGCCAGCAGCGTCCGGACTAGCGGGGGCCTCCAAGAGACCCAGTACTTC.

This clonotype has at least ten counts. J is TRBJ1-6 and V is TRBV6-1, with D tentatively TRBD1 (6 bases). The CDR3 consists of 16 residues. In germline, CDR1 is MNHNS, CDR2 SASEGT. V lost 7 bases to trimming and J lost 6 bases, with 19 bases between them. CDR3 sequence (DNA): TGTGCCAGCAAAGTCGAAGCGGGACACCGTAATTCACCCCTCCACTTT. Protein: CASKVEAGHRNSPLHF.

This clonotype appeared many times. The chain employs TRBV20-1 and TRBJ2-7; TRBD2 is a possible D gene (6 bases). The CDR3 contains 12 residues. CDR1 is DFQATT and CDR2 is SNEGSKA in the germline V gene (reference sequence). Trimming took off 3 bases at V and 2 bases at J, with 8 bases between the two ends. For the CDR3, the DNA is TGCAGTGCTAGCGCGGGGACCTACGAGCAGTACTTC. Protein: CSASAGTYEQYF.

This clonotype was seen at least ten times. V usage is TRBV7-3 and J usage is TRBJ2-5; 8 bases are shared with TRBD2. Germline values: CDR1 SGHTA, CDR2 FQGTGA. The CDR3 has 15 amino acids. Trimming removed 2 bases from V and 4 bases from J; junction bases left unmatched: 6. The CDR3 protein is CASSLAAGALETQYF. The CDR3 DNA follows: TGTGCCAGCAGCTTAGCAGCGGGGGCGTTAGAGACCCAGTACTTC.

This clonotype was recorded at least ten times. V is TRBV2 and J is TRBJ1-2; 9 bases are a match to TRBD1. After removal of 9 bases from V and 7 bases from J, the junction contained 12 bases not matched to a gene. This CDR3 has 14 amino acids. Germline V gives CDR1 SNHLY, CDR2 FYNNEI. CDR3 loop: CAREPRTGELGYTF. CDR3 DNA sequence: TGTGCCAGGGAACCCCGGACAGGGGAGCTTGGCTACACCTTC.

This clonotype was observed many times. J is TRBJ2-1 and V is TRBV11-2; 8 nucleotides align to TRBD1. CDR3 length: 15 residues. CDR1 and CDR2 from the germline V gene are SGHAT and FQNNGV. Trimming cost V 4 bases and J 5 bases; bases outside gene matches: 7. CDR3 in DNA: TGTGCCAGCAGCTCCCTGCAGGGGGCGCACAATGAGCAGTTCTTC. Its translation is CASSSLQGAHNEQFF. Combining the CDR3 with reference TRBV11-2 and TRBJ2-1 gives the whole variable domain EAGVAQSPRYKIIEKRQSVAFWCNPISGHATLYWYQQILGQGPKLLIQFQNNGVVDDSQLPKDRFSAERLKGVDSTLKIQPAKLEDSAVYLCASSSLQGAHNEQFFGPGTRLTVL.

This clonotype has ten or more counts. The chain uses TRBV28 and TRBJ2-2; perhaps D is TRBD1 or TRBD2 (5 bases each). Trimming removed 4 bases from V and 6 bases from J, with 18 bases in between. This CDR3 has 16 amino acids. Germline assignment: CDR1 MDHEN and CDR2 SYDVKM. CDR3 region: CASSSLGAPGPGELFF. CDR3 sequence (DNA): TGTGCCAGCAGTTCTCTGGGAGCCCCGGGACCCGGGGAGCTGTTTTTT.

This rearrangement joins TRBV18 to TRBJ2-2, with D perhaps TRBD1 (5 bases). V was shortened by 5 bases and J by 6 bases, with 16 bases between the two germline ends. The CDR3 covers 15 residues. Germline V gene data show CDR1 as KGHSH and CDR2 as LQKENI. The CDR3 sequence: CASSRQGSQAGELFF. The CDR3 bases are TGTGCCAGCTCAAGGCAGGGAAGTCAAGCCGGGGAGCTGTTTTTT.

This clonotype was found many times. The chain recombines TRBV6-2 or TRBV6-3 with TRBJ1-2; D is unclear. Trimming stripped 2 bases from V and 4 bases from J, with 8 bases between. The CDR3 has 13 amino acids. Germline CDR1 is MNHEY and CDR2 is SVGEGT. Written as DNA, the CDR3 is TGTGCCAGCAGTTACGTCCTAGGCTATGGCTACACCTTC. Translating gives CASSYVLGYGYTF.

Comment on this clonotype: A read error may explain this, as a much larger clone is one base away. This chain uses TRBV3-1 with TRBJ1-5; tentative D call: TRBD1 (6 bases). Germline values: CDR1 LGHDT, CDR2 YNNKEL (reference sequence). This CDR3 has 14 amino acids. The CDR3 bases are TGTGCCAGCAGCAAAGAGGGGGTCAGTCAGCCCCAGCATTTT. This codes for CASSKEGVSQPQHF.

DNA of the CDR3: TGCAGTGCTAGCCTACCTAACACCGGGGAGCTGTTTTTT. Translating it yields CSASLPNTGELFF. This chain connects TRBV20-1 to TRBJ2-2; D not certain. Trimming stripped 3 bases from V and 2 bases from J, with 7 bases between. The CDR3 has 13 residues. Germline CDR1 and CDR2: DFQATT and SNEGSKA (reference sequence).

This clonotype was observed many times. The chain has TRBV12-3 or TRBV12-4 and TRBJ1-2; no definite D call. The CDR3 length is 12 residues. V lost 10 bases to trimming and J lost 6 bases, with 15 bases between them. This CDR3 reads CAISGGPNGYTF. The CDR3 DNA reads as TGTGCCATCTCAGGAGGACCAAATGGCTACACCTTC.

The CDR3 DNA follows: TGCGCCAGCAGTGACTTCCCGGGACAGACCTATGGCTACACCTTC. It is translated as CASSDFPGQTYGYTF. The rearrangement uses TRBV5-1 and TRBJ1-2; 7 nucleotides agree with TRBD1. J was trimmed by 4 bases and V by 5 bases; bases with no gene match: 11. CDR1 and CDR2 (germline): SGHRS, YFSETQ. The CDR3 loop spans 15 amino acids. Filled out from reference TRBV5-1 and TRBJ1-2, the complete variable domain reads KAGVTQTPRYLIKTRGQQVTLSCSPISGHRSVSWYQQTPGQGLQFLFEYFSETQRNKGNFPGRFSGRQFSNSRSEMNVSTLELGDSALYLCASSDFPGQTYGYTFGSGTRLTVV.

Points on this clonotype: This clone may be a read error of a much larger clone one base away. The J gene is TRBJ2-1, the V gene TRBV20-1, with 9 bases identical to TRBD2. The CDR3 is made up of 17 amino acids. The germline gives CDR1 DFQATT, CDR2 SNEGSKA (reference sequence). CDR3 in DNA: TGCAATGCTAGAGATCAGATTGGACTAGCGAATAGCAATGAGCAGTTCTTC. It specifies CNARDQIGLANSNEQFF.

A word on this clonotype: Being one base from a much bigger clone, this may be a read error. This sequence joins TRBV5-1 and TRBJ2-7, with D perhaps matching TRBD1 or TRBD2 (5 bases each). V was clipped by 7 bases and J by 8 bases, with 16 bases between them. The CDR3 is 12 residues long. Germline V gene sequence: CDR1 SGHRS, CDR2 YFSETQ. The DNA for the CDR3 is TGCGCCAGCCGGGACCCCGGGGTCAAGCAGTACTTC. Encoded protein: CASRDPGVKQYF.

As regards this clonotype: Possible read error: a much larger clone is one base away. V is TRBV9 and J is TRBJ1-4; D might be TRBD1 (5 bases). This CDR3 is 15 amino acids long. Germline V gene lookup returns CDR1 SGDLS and CDR2 YYNGEE. CDR3 DNA: TGTCCCAGCAGCGTCCGGGGCGCGGCTAATGAAAAACTGTTTTTT. Translated: CPSSVRGAANEKLFF.

This clonotype was seen many times. V and J are TRBV5-6 and TRBJ2-1, with 12 bases lining up with TRBD1. The V and J ends lost 4 bases and 4 bases, in that order; junction bases with no gene match: 3. This CDR3 is built from 15 residues. CDR1 and CDR2 from the germline V gene are SGHDT and YYEEEE. The CDR3: CASSGTGGGYNEQFF. The CDR3 nucleotides read TGTGCCAGCAGCGGGACAGGGGGCGGTTACAATGAGCAGTTCTTC.

Many counts were recorded for this clonotype. The chain has TRBV6-1 and TRBJ2-7, with a tentative D call TRBD2 (7 bases). V lost 2 bases and J lost 6, with 14 bases in between. The CDR3 contains 14 residues. Germline assignment: CDR1 MNHNS and CDR2 SASEGT. The chain's CDR3 is CASSEWAGASEQYF. CDR3 sequence (DNA): TGTGCCAGCAGTGAATGGGCGGGGGCGTCCGAGCAGTACTTC.

This clonotype was seen only a few times. CDR3: CASSPSGGPGDTQYF. In DNA, the CDR3 is TGTGCCAGTAGTCCCTCAGGGGGGCCGGGAGATACGCAGTATTTT. The genes are TRBV6-4 and TRBJ2-3, with D possibly TRBD1 on 7 matching bases. V was shortened by 9 bases and J by 5 bases, with 21 bases between the two germline ends. This CDR3 has 15 residues. Looked up from germline, CDR1 is MRHNA and CDR2 is SNTAGT.